A selection of T cell receptor beta chains follows, all from one sample in a study of blood T cell repertoires in COVID-19. Profiled with immunoSEQ multiplex PCR; TCRdb holds only in-frame clones, not every one. The profile shows about 250,000 clones, 80% to 90% of them singletons. Sequenced material: PBMCs or T cells enriched from blood (not recorded which). The receptors stem from a middle-aged man who had recovered from COVID-19. CDR3s leave out the opening cysteine and the closing phenylalanine or tryptophan.

V gene: TRBV6-6
J gene: TRBJ1-2
CDR3 protein: ASSYRGQGHYGYT

V gene: TRBV11-3
J gene: TRBJ2-3
CDR3 protein: ASSPGLVRTTDTQY

V gene: TRBV7-2
J gene: TRBJ1-6
CDR3 protein: ASSLTGSFSSYNSPLH

V gene: TRBV19
J gene: TRBJ1-5
CDR3 protein: ASSIGGGWEGQPQH

V gene: TRBV6-2/TRBV6-3
J gene: TRBJ2-1
CDR3 protein: ASSLGLARNEQF

V gene: TRBV29-1
J gene: TRBJ2-1
CDR3 protein: SVVGLAGVSEQF

V gene: TRBV24-1
J gene: TRBJ2-3
CDR3 protein: ATSETTSSGTDTQY

V gene: TRBV6-1
J gene: TRBJ2-7
CDR3 protein: ASSERDRGPFYEQY

V gene: TRBV18
J gene: TRBJ2-1
CDR3 protein: ASSPQAGRREEQF

V gene: TRBV7-8
J gene: TRBJ2-1
CDR3 protein: ASSLSTSNEQF

V gene: TRBV19
J gene: TRBJ2-7
CDR3 protein: ASSTPGLFYEQY

V gene: TRBV6-2/TRBV6-3
J gene: TRBJ1-6
CDR3 protein: ASSERGLRNSPLH

V gene: TRBV7-2
J gene: TRBJ2-7
CDR3 protein: ASSAQSGGVSYEQY

V gene: TRBV7-2
J gene: TRBJ1-6
CDR3 protein: ASSYVSDSPLH

V gene: TRBV6-6
J gene: TRBJ2-7
CDR3 protein: ASSVGLAGDEQY

V gene: TRBV29-1
J gene: TRBJ2-7
CDR3 protein: SVDGDKGMAEQY

V gene: TRBV4-2
J gene: TRBJ1-2
CDR3 protein: ASSQPPTGAHRGIRVAYGYT

V gene: TRBV4-1
J gene: TRBJ2-5
CDR3 protein: ASSQRLAAFQETQY

V gene: TRBV6-5
J gene: TRBJ2-2
CDR3 protein: ASRRQGLNTGELF

V gene: TRBV30
J gene: TRBJ1-3
CDR3 protein: AWSAGLSGNTIY

V gene: TRBV2
J gene: TRBJ2-1
CDR3 protein: AIADWPQEQF

V gene: TRBV12-3/TRBV12-4
J gene: TRBJ2-5
CDR3 protein: ASSWDRVGTQY

V gene: TRBV7-2
J gene: TRBJ2-1
CDR3 protein: ASSQQWSRSYNEQF

V gene: TRBV5-8
J gene: TRBJ2-2
CDR3 protein: ASSIGTANTGELF

V gene: TRBV28
J gene: TRBJ1-6
CDR3 protein: ASSPRQEYNSPLH

V gene: TRBV18
J gene: TRBJ2-3
CDR3 protein: ASSPQDSGGGAGDTQY